The rows below give T cell receptor beta chains drawn from one sample of a study of shared clonotypes between healthy human individuals. The assay was immunoSEQ multiplex PCR, and TCRdb's table has in-frame clones only and misses some. The table has 2 million to 3 million clones, 93% seen once. What was sequenced was naive CD4+ T cells from PBMCs. Receptor source: a man aged 18 to 35 in good health. Some clones in this sample may be carry-over from other donors' samples. Each CDR3 is given without its conserved first and last residue. Fields, in order: V gene, D gene, J gene, CDR3 protein. The D gene is left open where the match is weak.

TRBV19	-	TRBJ1-2	ASSIGGNYGYT
TRBV28	-	TRBJ2-1	ASSQPGGPNEQF
TRBV6-5	TRBD1	TRBJ2-1	ASSSWGQGYNEQF
TRBV6-1	TRBD1	TRBJ2-2	ASSAGTGNTGELF
TRBV6-5	TRBD1	TRBJ1-1	ASSYLRPGTGNEAF
TRBV29-1	-	TRBJ1-1	SGKQGPTEAF
TRBV21-1	-	TRBJ1-2	ASSKVEIFGRGDGYT
TRBV25-1	-	TRBJ2-2	ASSVRRGRGTTGELF
TRBV7-2	TRBD1	TRBJ1-2	ASSIRQGANYGYT
TRBV19	TRBD1	TRBJ2-7	ASSFQGARQY
TRBV27	-	TRBJ1-1	ASRGNTEAF
TRBV25-1	-	TRBJ1-4	ASSEYQGRGEEKLF
TRBV6-5	-	TRBJ1-2	ASTSRGLPYVGYT
TRBV7-2	-	TRBJ1-3	ASSLDPEYSSGNTIY
TRBV5-1	TRBD1	TRBJ2-7	ASSLGQGRYEQY
TRBV6-5	-	TRBJ1-4	ASSYSVSNEKLF
TRBV5-1	-	TRBJ1-2	ASSSGPGEGYT
TRBV9	-	TRBJ2-1	ASSVADYYNEQF
TRBV5-6	-	TRBJ2-7	ASSSIFYEQY
TRBV28	-	TRBJ1-3	ASSRGWADRSGNTIY